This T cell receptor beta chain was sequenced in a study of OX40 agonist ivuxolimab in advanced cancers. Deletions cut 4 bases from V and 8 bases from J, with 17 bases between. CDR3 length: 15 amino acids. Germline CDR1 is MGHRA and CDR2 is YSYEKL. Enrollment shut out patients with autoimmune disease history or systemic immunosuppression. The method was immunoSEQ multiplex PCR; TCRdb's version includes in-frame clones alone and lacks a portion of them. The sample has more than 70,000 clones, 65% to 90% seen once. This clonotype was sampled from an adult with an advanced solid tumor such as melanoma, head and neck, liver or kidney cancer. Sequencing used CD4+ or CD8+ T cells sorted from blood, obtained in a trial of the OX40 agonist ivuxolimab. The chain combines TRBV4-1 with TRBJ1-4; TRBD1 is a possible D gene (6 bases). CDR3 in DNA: TGCGCCAGCAGCCTTACAGGGACGTACTCGGAAAAACTGTTTTTT. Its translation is CASSLTGTYSEKLFF.